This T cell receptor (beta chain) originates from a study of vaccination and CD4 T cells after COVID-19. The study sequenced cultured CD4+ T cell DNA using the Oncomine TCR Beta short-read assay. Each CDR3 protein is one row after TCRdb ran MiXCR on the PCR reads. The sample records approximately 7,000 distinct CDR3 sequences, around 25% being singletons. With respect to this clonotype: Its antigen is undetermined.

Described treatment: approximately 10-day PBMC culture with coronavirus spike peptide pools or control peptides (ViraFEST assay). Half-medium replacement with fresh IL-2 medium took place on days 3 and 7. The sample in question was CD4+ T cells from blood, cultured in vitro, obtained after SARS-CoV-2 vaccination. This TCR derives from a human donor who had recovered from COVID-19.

The CDR3 reads CASSSGAGAIGGYTF. The CDR3 DNA follows: TGTGCCAGCAGCTCGGGCGCGGGGGCCATTGGTGGCTACACCTTC. The rearrangement links TRBV11-2 to TRBJ1-2; perhaps TRBD1 as D (6 bases). V was shortened by 4 bases and J by 7 bases, with 19 bases between the two germline ends. The length of the CDR3 is 15 residues. Germline CDR1 reads SGHAT; CDR2 reads FQNNGV.